The TCR beta chain described here comes from a study of blood T cell repertoires in COVID-19. For the study at large: The United States, Italy and Spain were the sources of the acute and convalescent COVID-19 samples. T cells, B-cell-depleted T cells, or PBMCs supplied cDNA or gDNA.

Data came from immunoSEQ multiplex PCR; TCRdb stores just in-frame clones and leaves some out. The table records roughly 280,000 clones, roughly 80% of them present only once. The CDR3 totals 16 residues. Germline assignment: CDR1 SGHRS and CDR2 YFSETQ. Unmatched junction bases numbered 7, after V lost 1 base and J lost 6 bases. The receptor's source is a man aged 55 to 70 who had recovered from COVID-19. The rearrangement links TRBV5-1 to TRBJ2-1, with 10 bases that match TRBD2. The specimen was peripheral blood. CDR3 nucleotide sequence: TGCGCCAGCAGCTTGATTCTAGCGGGAGCTGTCAATGAGCAGTTCTTC. It specifies CASSLILAGAVNEQFF.